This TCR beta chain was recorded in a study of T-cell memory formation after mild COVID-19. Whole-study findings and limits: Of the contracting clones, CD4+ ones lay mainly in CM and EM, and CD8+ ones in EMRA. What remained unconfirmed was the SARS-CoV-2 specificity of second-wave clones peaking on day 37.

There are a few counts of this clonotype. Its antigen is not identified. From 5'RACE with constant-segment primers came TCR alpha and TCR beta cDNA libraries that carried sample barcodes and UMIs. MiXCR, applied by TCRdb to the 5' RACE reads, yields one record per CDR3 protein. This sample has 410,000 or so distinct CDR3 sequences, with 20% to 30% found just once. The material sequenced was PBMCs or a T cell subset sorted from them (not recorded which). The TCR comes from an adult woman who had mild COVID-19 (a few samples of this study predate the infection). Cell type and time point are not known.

CDR3 sequence: CASSPLTVDYGYTF. DNA of the CDR3: TGCGCCAGCAGCCCGCTGACGGTTGACTATGGCTACACCTTC. The chain uses TRBV5-1 and TRBJ1-2; D call uncertain. Per the germline V gene, CDR1 is SGHRS and CDR2 is YFSETQ. Between the trimmed V and J ends, which lost 4 bases and 3 bases, there was a span of 13 bases. The CDR3 contains 14 residues.